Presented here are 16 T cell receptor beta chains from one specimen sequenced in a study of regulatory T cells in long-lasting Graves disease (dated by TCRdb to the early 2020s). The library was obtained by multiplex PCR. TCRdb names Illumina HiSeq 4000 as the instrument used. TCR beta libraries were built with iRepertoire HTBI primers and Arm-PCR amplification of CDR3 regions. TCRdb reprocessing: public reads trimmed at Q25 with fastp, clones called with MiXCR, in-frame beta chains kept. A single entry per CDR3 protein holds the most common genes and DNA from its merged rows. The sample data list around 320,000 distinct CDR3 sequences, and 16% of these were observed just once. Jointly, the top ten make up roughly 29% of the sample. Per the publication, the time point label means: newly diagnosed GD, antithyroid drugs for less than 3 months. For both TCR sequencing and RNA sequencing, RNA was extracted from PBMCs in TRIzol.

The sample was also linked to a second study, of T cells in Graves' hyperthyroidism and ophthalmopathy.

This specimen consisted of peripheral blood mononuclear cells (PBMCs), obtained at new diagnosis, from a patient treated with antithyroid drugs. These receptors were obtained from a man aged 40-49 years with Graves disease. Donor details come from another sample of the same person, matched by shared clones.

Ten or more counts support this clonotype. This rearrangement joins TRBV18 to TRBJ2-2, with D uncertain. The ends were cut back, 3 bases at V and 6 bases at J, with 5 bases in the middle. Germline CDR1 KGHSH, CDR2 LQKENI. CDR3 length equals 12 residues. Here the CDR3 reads CASSPSAGELFF. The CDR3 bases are TGTGCCAGCTCACCGTCGGCCGGGGAGCTGTTTTTT. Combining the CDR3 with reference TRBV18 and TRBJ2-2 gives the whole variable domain NAGVMQNPRHLVRRRGQEARLRCSPMKGHSHVYWYRQLPEEGLKFMVYLQKENIIDESGMPKERFSAEFPKEGPSILRIQQVVRGDSAAYFCASSPSAGELFFGEGSRLTVL.

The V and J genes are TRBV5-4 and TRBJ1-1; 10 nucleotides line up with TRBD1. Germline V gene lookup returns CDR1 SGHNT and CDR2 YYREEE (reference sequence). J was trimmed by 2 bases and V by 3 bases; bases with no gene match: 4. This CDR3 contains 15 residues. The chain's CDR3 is CASSSDRGPNTEAFF. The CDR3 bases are TGTGCCAGCAGCTCAGACAGGGGGCCCAACACTGAAGCTTTCTTT.

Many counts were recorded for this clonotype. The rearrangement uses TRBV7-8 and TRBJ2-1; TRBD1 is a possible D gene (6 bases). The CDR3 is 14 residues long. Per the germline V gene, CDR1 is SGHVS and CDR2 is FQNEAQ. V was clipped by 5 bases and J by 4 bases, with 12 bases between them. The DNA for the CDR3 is TGTGCCAGCAGCCTCCGGGACACATACAATGAGCAGTTCTTC. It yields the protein CASSLRDTYNEQFF.

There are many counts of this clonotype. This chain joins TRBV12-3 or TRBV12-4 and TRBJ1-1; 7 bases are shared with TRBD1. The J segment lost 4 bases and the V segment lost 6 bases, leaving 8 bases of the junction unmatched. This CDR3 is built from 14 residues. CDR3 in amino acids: CASRHRGSGTEAFF. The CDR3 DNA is TGTGCCAGCAGGCACAGGGGATCTGGCACTGAAGCTTTCTTT.

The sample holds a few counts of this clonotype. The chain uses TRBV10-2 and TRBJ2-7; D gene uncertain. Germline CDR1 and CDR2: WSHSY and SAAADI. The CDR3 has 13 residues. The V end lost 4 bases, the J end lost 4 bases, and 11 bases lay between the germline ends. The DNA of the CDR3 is TGCGCCAGCAGTGTGAGACCGATATACGAGCAGTACTTC. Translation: CASSVRPIYEQYF.

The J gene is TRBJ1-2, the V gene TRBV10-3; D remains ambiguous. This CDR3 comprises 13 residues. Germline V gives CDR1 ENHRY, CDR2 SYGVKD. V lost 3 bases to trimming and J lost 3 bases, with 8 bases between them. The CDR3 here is CAISDLWDYGYTF. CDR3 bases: TGTGCCATCAGTGACCTGTGGGACTATGGCTACACCTTC.

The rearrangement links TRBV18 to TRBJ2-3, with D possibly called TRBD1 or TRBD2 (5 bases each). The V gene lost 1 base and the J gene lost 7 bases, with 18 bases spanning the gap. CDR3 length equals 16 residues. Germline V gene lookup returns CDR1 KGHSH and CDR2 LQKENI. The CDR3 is CASSPRDPEGVYTQYF. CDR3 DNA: TGTGCCAGCTCACCACGGGACCCAGAAGGGGTTTATACGCAGTATTTT.

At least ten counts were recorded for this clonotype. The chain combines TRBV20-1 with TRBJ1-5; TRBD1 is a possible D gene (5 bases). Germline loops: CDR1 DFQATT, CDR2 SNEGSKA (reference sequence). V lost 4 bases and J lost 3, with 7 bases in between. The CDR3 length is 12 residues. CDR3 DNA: TGCAGTGCTACAGGGATCAATCAGCCCCAGCATTTT. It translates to CSATGINQPQHF.

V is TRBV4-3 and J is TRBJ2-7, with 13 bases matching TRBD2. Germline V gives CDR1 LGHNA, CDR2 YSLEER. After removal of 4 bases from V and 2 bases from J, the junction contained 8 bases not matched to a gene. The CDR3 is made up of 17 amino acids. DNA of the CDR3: TGCGCCAGCAGCCCCACCCAACTAGCGGGGGGGCCCTACGAGCAGTACTTC. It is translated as CASSPTQLAGGPYEQYF.

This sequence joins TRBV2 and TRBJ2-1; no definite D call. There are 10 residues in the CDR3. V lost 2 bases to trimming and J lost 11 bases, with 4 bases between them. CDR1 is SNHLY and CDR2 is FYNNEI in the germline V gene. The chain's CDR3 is CASSELQQFF. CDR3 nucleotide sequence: TGTGCCAGCAGTGAACTCCAGCAGTTCTTC. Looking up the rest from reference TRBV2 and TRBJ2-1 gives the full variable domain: EPEVTQTPSHQVTQMGQEVILRCVPISNHLYFYWYRQILGQKVEFLVSFYNNEISEKSEIFDDQFSVERPDGSNFTLKIRSTKLEDSAMYFCASSELQQFFGPGTRLTVL.

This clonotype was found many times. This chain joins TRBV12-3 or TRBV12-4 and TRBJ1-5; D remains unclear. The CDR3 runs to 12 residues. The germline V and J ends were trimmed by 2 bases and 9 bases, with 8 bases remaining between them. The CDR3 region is CASSLTHRPQHF. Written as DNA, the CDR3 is TGTGCCAGCAGTTTAACCCATCGGCCCCAGCATTTT.

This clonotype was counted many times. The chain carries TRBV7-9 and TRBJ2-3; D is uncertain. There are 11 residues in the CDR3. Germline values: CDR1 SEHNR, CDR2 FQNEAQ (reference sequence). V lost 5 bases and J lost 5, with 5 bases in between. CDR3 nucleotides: TGTGCCAGCAGCCGGGTAGATACGCAGTATTTT. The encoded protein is CASSRVDTQYF.

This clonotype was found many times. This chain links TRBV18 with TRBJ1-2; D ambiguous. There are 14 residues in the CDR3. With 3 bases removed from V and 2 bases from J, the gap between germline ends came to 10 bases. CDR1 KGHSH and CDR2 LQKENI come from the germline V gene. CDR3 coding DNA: TGTGCCAGCTCACCTACCGGGATAAACTATGGCTACACCTTC. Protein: CASSPTGINYGYTF. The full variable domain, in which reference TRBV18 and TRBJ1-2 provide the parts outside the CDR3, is NAGVMQNPRHLVRRRGQEARLRCSPMKGHSHVYWYRQLPEEGLKFMVYLQKENIIDESGMPKERFSAEFPKEGPSILRIQQVVRGDSAAYFCASSPTGINYGYTFGSGTRLTVV.

CDR3: CSARGLAGIGELFF. The CDR3 coding sequence is TGCAGTGCTAGAGGTTTAGCGGGGATCGGGGAGCTGTTTTTT. The chain has TRBV20-1 and TRBJ2-2; 8 nucleotides match TRBD2. CDR1 and CDR2 from the germline V gene are DFQATT and SNEGSKA (reference sequence). Trimming removed 1 base from V and 7 bases from J; junction bases left unmatched: 5. The CDR3 totals 14 residues.

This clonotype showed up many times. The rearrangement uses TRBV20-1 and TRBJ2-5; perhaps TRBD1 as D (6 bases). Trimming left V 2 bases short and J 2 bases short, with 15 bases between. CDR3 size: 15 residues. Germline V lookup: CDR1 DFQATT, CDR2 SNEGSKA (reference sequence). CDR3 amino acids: CSARPPQGRQETQYF. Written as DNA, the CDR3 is TGCAGTGCTAGACCGCCACAGGGTCGACAAGAGACCCAGTACTTC.

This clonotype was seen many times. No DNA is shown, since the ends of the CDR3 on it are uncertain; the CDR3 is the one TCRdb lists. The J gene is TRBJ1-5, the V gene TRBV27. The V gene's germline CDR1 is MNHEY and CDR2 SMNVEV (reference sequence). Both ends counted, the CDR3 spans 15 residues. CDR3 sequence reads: CASSSSAYSNQPQHF.